A single sample is the source of the 18 T cell receptor beta chains below, sequenced in a study of low-dose radiotherapy and immunotherapy resistance in tumors. Time point noted: after trial treatment. Treatment meaning: LDRT plus nivolumab, ipilimumab, low-dose cyclophosphamide and aspirin (RACIN trial). The PCR that amplified TCRs ran for approximately 20 cycles, relying on a constant-region primer and a V-primer adapter. TCRdb itself ran the reads through MiXCR, one entry per CDR3 protein. The data contain roughly 50,000 distinct CDR3 sequences, around 34% of them singletons. The sequenced sample was PBMCs, obtained after low-dose radiotherapy plus immunotherapy. The receptors were sampled from a male donor with rectosigmoid adenocarcinoma.

The V call is TRBV28, the J call TRBJ1-4; 7 bases fit TRBD1. V dropped 5 bases and J dropped 0; count of bases not matched to a gene: 3. This CDR3 has 15 amino acids. The germline CDR1 and CDR2 sequences are MDHEN and SYDVKM. DNA of the CDR3: TGTGCCAGCAGTCTGGACAGGTCAACTAATGAAAAACTGTTTTTT. This translates into CASSLDRSTNEKLFF.

This clonotype appeared a few times. One end of the junction is discordant with germline, which a read error may explain. The chain is built from TRBV9 and TRBJ1-4; D is possibly TRBD1 (6 bases). The CDR3 is 15 amino acids. Germline values: CDR1 SGDLS, CDR2 YYNGEE. The CDR3 reads CASSVETGGMKNLFF. The DNA for the CDR3 is TGTGCCAGCAGCGTAGAGACAGGAGGAATGAAAAACCTGTTTTTT.

This clonotype occurred many times. This chain links TRBV5-6 with TRBJ2-1, with TRBD2 matching over 10 bases. This CDR3 region has 15 residues. Germline-derived CDR1 and CDR2 are SGHDT and YYEEEE. After removal of 1 base from V and 8 bases from J, the junction contained 6 bases not matched to a gene. CDR3 nucleotides: TGTGCCAGCAGCTTGATAGCGGGGGGCCGCTATGAGCAGTTCTTC. This gives the protein CASSLIAGGRYEQFF.

This clonotype showed up just a few times. The chain's CDR3 is CASSLGWVAFF. The CDR3 region has the DNA TGTGCCAGCAGCCTTGGTTGGGTCGCTTTCTTT. The gene calls are TRBV28 and TRBJ1-1; D gene ambiguous. Trimming left V 6 bases short and J 11 bases short, with 13 bases between. This CDR3 spans 11 amino acids. The germline CDR1 and CDR2 sequences are MDHEN and SYDVKM. The entire variable domain, with the rest obtained from reference TRBV28 and TRBJ1-1, is as follows: DVKVTQSSRYLVKRTGEKVFLECVQDMDHENMFWYRQDPGLGLRLIYFSYDVKMKEKGDIPEGYSVSREKKERFSLILESASTNQTSMYLCASSLGWVAFFGQGTRLTVV.

In this sample, this clonotype turned up a few times. The rearrangement links TRBV28 to TRBJ2-1, with TRBD1 matching over 9 bases. The CDR3 contains 14 residues. From germline, CDR1 is MDHEN and CDR2 SYDVKM. Trimming cost V 8 bases and J 6 bases; bases outside gene matches: 8. This CDR3 reads CASLRDRVVNEQFF. The CDR3 coding sequence is TGTGCCAGCCTCCGGGACAGGGTAGTCAATGAGCAGTTCTTC. The full variable domain, with the rest looked up from reference TRBV28 and TRBJ2-1, is DVKVTQSSRYLVKRTGEKVFLECVQDMDHENMFWYRQDPGLGLRLIYFSYDVKMKEKGDIPEGYSVSREKKERFSLILESASTNQTSMYLCASLRDRVVNEQFFGPGTRLTVL.

This clonotype was detected many times. The rearrangement uses TRBV7-2 and TRBJ2-5; 7 nucleotides agree with TRBD1. After removal of 5 bases from V and 2 bases from J, the junction contained 8 bases not matched to a gene. The germline gives CDR1 SGHTA, CDR2 FQGNSA. This CDR3 region has 15 residues. The CDR3 nucleotides read TGTGCCAGCAGCCCTACTAGGGACAGACAAGAGACCCAGTACTTC. Encoded protein: CASSPTRDRQETQYF.

This clonotype appeared many times. V gene TRBV7-9 combines with J gene TRBJ1-6; tentative D call: TRBD1 (6 bases). With 5 bases removed from V and 8 bases from J, the gap between germline ends came to 13 bases. Germline values: CDR1 SEHNR, CDR2 FQNEAQ (reference sequence). The CDR3 contains 14 residues. CDR3 in DNA: TGTGCCAGCAGCCCCAGGACAGACTATTCACCCCTCCACTTT. This sequence encodes CASSPRTDYSPLHF.

This clonotype has a single count. The chain carries TRBV7-9 and TRBJ1-6, with D perhaps TRBD1 (5 bases). V was pared by 5 bases and J by 10 bases, with 21 bases between. Germline assignment: CDR1 SEHNR and CDR2 FQNEAQ (reference sequence). The CDR3 covers 16 residues. The CDR3 DNA reads as TGTGCCAGCAGCAAAGAGACAACAGGTCTCCACTCACCCCTCCACTTT. Translating gives CASSKETTGLHSPLHF.

J is TRBJ1-1 and V is TRBV5-1; D unresolved. The length of the CDR3 is 14 residues. The V end lost 0 bases, the J end lost 1 base, and 7 bases lay between the germline ends. CDR1 SGHRS and CDR2 YFSETQ come from the germline V gene. The chain's CDR3 is CASSLARTNTEAFF. CDR3 nucleotide sequence: TGCGCCAGCAGCTTGGCCAGGACGAACACTGAAGCTTTCTTT.

In its sample, this clonotype was seen many times. The CDR3 here is CASSLGGPGGSYNEQFF. CDR3 nucleotides: TGTGCCAGCAGCTTAGGGGGCCCCGGGGGATCCTACAATGAGCAGTTCTTC. The chain links TRBV7-2 to TRBJ2-1; possible D gene TRBD2, 6 bases. CDR1 is SGHTA and CDR2 is FQGNSA in the germline V gene. This CDR3 contains 17 residues. Trimming pared 1 base from V and 1 base from J, leaving 14 bases between.

This chain links TRBV4-2 with TRBJ2-1; a possible D gene is TRBD2 (6 bases). The CDR3 loop spans 15 amino acids. CDR1 is LGHNA and CDR2 is YNFKEQ in the germline V gene. With 4 bases removed from V and 3 bases from J, the gap between germline ends came to 13 bases. CDR3 protein: CASSRGNVVYNEQFF. The CDR3 coding sequence is TGTGCCAGCAGCCGCGGGAATGTGGTCTACAATGAGCAGTTCTTC.

The rearrangement uses TRBV3-1 and TRBJ1-1; a possible D gene is TRBD1 (5 bases). Germline CDR1 reads LGHDT; CDR2 reads YNNKEL (reference sequence). CDR3 length equals 14 residues. The ends were cut back, 5 bases at V and 5 bases at J, with 15 bases in the middle. This CDR3 reads CASSAGRGGTEAFF. CDR3 DNA: TGTGCCAGCAGCGCGGGGCGGGGGGGAACTGAAGCTTTCTTT.

With respect to this clonotype: One base away lies a much larger clone, so this may be a sequencing read error. The CDR3 end shows no conserved phenylalanine or tryptophan, and so a read error is likely. The chain couples TRBV4-3 to TRBJ2-2; D uncertain. CDR1 is LGHNA and CDR2 is YSLEER in the germline V gene. The V end was cut by 1 base, the J end by 4 bases, with 10 bases between. The CDR3 covers 15 residues. CDR3 amino acids: CASSQAGTTTGELFY. The CDR3 DNA follows: TGCGCCAGCAGCCAAGCAGGAACAACCACCGGGGAGCTGTTTTAT.

This chain links TRBV20-1 with TRBJ2-5, with 10 bases that match TRBD1. The CDR3 has 13 residues. The ends lost 6 bases at V and 6 bases at J; junction bases unmatched: 7. Germline-derived CDR1 and CDR2 are DFQATT and SNEGSKA (reference sequence). The CDR3 loop reads CSARDRGLQTQYF. The CDR3, as DNA: TGCAGTGCGAGGGACAGGGGCCTTCAGACCCAGTACTTC.

This chain connects TRBV7-2 to TRBJ1-5; no reliable D call. The V gene's germline CDR1 is SGHTA and CDR2 FQGNSA. CDR3 length: 14 amino acids. Between the trimmed V and J ends, which lost 1 base and 6 bases, there was a span of 10 bases. The CDR3 coding sequence is TGTGCCAGCAGCTTAGGACGACTGAGTCAGCCCCAGCATTTT. Translation: CASSLGRLSQPQHF.

The chain is built from TRBV12-3 or TRBV12-4 and TRBJ2-2; no clear D gene. This CDR3 has 13 amino acids. The V gene lost 2 bases and the J gene lost 6 bases, with 7 bases spanning the gap. CDR3 amino acids: CASSLRLAGELFF. The DNA of the CDR3 is TGTGCCAGCAGTTTAAGGCTAGCCGGGGAGCTGTTTTTT.

This clonotype was seen many times. The gene calls are TRBV10-1 and TRBJ2-3; D ambiguous. V lost 0 bases and J 0 bases, leaving 16 bases between the germline ends. This CDR3 spans 18 amino acids. Germline loops: CDR1 WNHNN, CDR2 SYGVQD (reference sequence). The CDR3 sequence is CASSESMAQETSTDTQYF. DNA for the CDR3: TGCGCCAGCAGTGAGTCGATGGCCCAGGAGACCAGCACAGATACGCAGTATTTT.

Within the sample, this clonotype is medium-sized. This chain uses TRBV28 with TRBJ2-1, with D perhaps matching TRBD1 or TRBD2 (5 bases each). Germline lookup yields CDR1 MDHEN and CDR2 SYDVKM. The CDR3 is made up of 14 amino acids. With 5 bases removed from V and 6 bases from J, the gap between germline ends came to 14 bases. CDR3 nucleotides: TGTGCCAGCAGTGACCGGGACCCCGCCAATGAGCAGTTCTTC. Encoded protein: CASSDRDPANEQFF.